The 7 T cell receptor beta chains listed next were all sequenced from one sample in a study of beta chain features in type 1 diabetes. The authors reverse transcribed all of the isolated RNA, so sequencing captured expressed TCRB transcripts. Assay: immunoSEQ multiplex PCR; the TCRdb copy retains only in-frame clones and omits some. The sample yields about 340,000 clones, 8% seen once. Sequenced input: central memory CD4+ T cells from blood. These receptors were taken from a woman under 30 in good health.

The V gene is TRBV4-2, the J gene TRBJ1-5, with unresolved D. The CDR3 sequence is 15 residues long. The V gene lost 2 bases and the J gene lost 5 bases, with 13 bases spanning the gap. Germline V CDR1 and CDR2: LGHNA, YNFKEQ. The DNA for the CDR3 is TGTGCCAGCAGCCAACAAGGACGTCAGGATCAGCCCCAGCATTTT. It translates to CASSQQGRQDQPQHF.

The chain joins TRBV6-5 to TRBJ1-2; no definite D call. The length of the CDR3 is 12 residues. V shed 5 bases and J shed 5 bases, with 9 bases lying between them. The germline V gene encodes CDR1 MNHEY and CDR2 SVGAGI. The CDR3 DNA sequence: TGTGCCAGCAGTGAAGACAAGTATGGCTACACCTTC. Encoded protein: CASSEDKYGYTF.

This clone was seen a few times. V gene TRBV25-1 combines with J gene TRBJ2-1; TRBD2 is a possible D gene (6 bases). Germline V lookup: CDR1 MGHDK, CDR2 SYGVNS. The CDR3 sequence is 18 residues long. V lost 1 base and J 0 bases, leaving 16 bases between the germline ends. CDR3 DNA: TGTGCCAGCAGTGAATCCGGGACTCAGGAGAGCTCCTACAATGAGCAGTTCTTC. Translation gives CASSESGTQESSYNEQFF.

The V gene is TRBV9, the J gene TRBJ2-1; no clear D. Germline assignment: CDR1 SGDLS and CDR2 YYNGEE. Trimming pared 4 bases from V and 4 bases from J, leaving 15 bases between. CDR3 length: 15 amino acids. CDR3 DNA sequence: TGTGCCAGCAGCAATAGGGCGGAAGTATACAATGAGCAGTTCTTC. It translates to CASSNRAEVYNEQFF.

The sample holds many counts of this clone. This sequence joins TRBV10-3 and TRBJ2-6; the D gene is possibly TRBD2 (6 bases). Trimming pared 6 bases from V and 0 bases from J, leaving 9 bases between. From germline, CDR1 is ENHRY and CDR2 SYGVKD. The CDR3 spans 15 residues. The CDR3 here is CAISGTFSGANVLTF. The DNA of the CDR3 is TGTGCCATCAGCGGGACTTTCTCTGGGGCCAACGTCCTGACTTTC.

This rearrangement joins TRBV28 to TRBJ2-7, with 10 bases lining up with TRBD1. Germline V gene lookup returns CDR1 MDHEN and CDR2 SYDVKM. Trimming at V came to 4 bases and at J to 6 bases, leaving 6 bases not matched to a gene. The CDR3 is 14 amino acids. The CDR3 nucleotides are TGTGCCAGCAGTTCCCGGGACAGGGGACGCGAGCAGTACTTC. This gives the protein CASSSRDRGREQYF.

CDR3 sequence reads: CASTPGLGADTQYF. The CDR3 DNA follows: TGTGCCAGCACCCCGGGACTAGGCGCAGATACGCAGTATTTT. The chain employs TRBV2 and TRBJ2-3; 8 nucleotides match TRBD2. From germline, CDR1 is SNHLY and CDR2 FYNNEI. The CDR3 sequence is 14 residues long. V lost 7 bases, J lost 4 bases, and 7 bases stayed unmatched.